Below are 7 T cell receptor beta chains sequenced from a single sample in a study of blood T cell repertoires in COVID-19. Repertoires were generated with immunoSEQ multiplex PCR, while TCRdb's copy carries only in-frame clones and drops some. In the table there are 110,000 or so clones, over 70% of which are singletons. Sequenced input: peripheral blood. The source is a man aged 50-59 years with acute or convalescent COVID-19.

The CDR3 sequence: CASSPTGGRVGYTF. Written as DNA, the CDR3 is TGTGCCAGCAGCCCTACAGGGGGAAGGGTCGGCTACACCTTC. The gene calls are TRBV5-4 and TRBJ1-2, with TRBD1 matching 8 bases. In germline, CDR1 is SGHNT, CDR2 YYREEE (reference sequence). The length of the CDR3 is 14 residues. With 4 bases clipped from V and 8 bases from J, the junction kept 10 bases outside the gene matches. The whole variable domain, filled in from reference TRBV5-4 and TRBJ1-2, reads ETGVTQSPTHLIKTRGQQVTLRCSSQSGHNTVSWYQQALGQGPQFIFQYYREEENGRGNFPPRFSGLQFPNYSSELNVNALELDDSALYLCASSPTGGRVGYTFGSGTRLTVV.

This chain links TRBV19 with TRBJ1-5, with D perhaps TRBD1 (6 bases). This CDR3 spans 14 amino acids. The germline V gene has CDR1 LNHDA and CDR2 SQIVND (reference sequence). Deletions cut 3 bases from V and 7 bases from J, with 13 bases between. CDR3 nucleotides: TGTGCCAGTAGTATTCAGGGGAACAGACAGCCCCAGCATTTT. Protein sequence: CASSIQGNRQPQHF.

J is TRBJ2-5 and V is TRBV7-2, with 8 bases lining up with TRBD1. The CDR3 totals 16 residues. With 1 base clipped from V and 4 bases from J, the junction kept 8 bases outside the gene matches. The V gene's germline CDR1 is SGHTA and CDR2 FQGNSA. In nucleotides, the CDR3 is TGTGCCAGCAGCTTAGGATTGACAGGGGATCGAGAGACCCAGTACTTC. Protein product: CASSLGLTGDRETQYF.

This chain joins TRBV5-6 and TRBJ1-2, with D perhaps matching TRBD1 (6 bases). CDR1 is SGHDT and CDR2 is YYEEEE in the germline V gene. V lost 5 bases and J lost 0, with 8 bases in between. The CDR3 sequence is 13 residues long. The CDR3 sequence: CASRRTANYGYTF. For the CDR3, the DNA is TGTGCCAGCAGACGGACAGCTAACTATGGCTACACCTTC.

V usage is TRBV14 and J usage is TRBJ1-2; D is unclear. Germline CDR1 SGHDN, CDR2 FVKESK. V lost 3 bases and J lost 10, with 15 bases in between. The CDR3 sequence is 13 residues long. Here the CDR3 DNA reads TGTGCCAGCAGCCACCCGGCGGGTGCGGACTACACCTTC. Protein sequence: CASSHPAGADYTF.

CDR3: CASSAPAMDTQYF. CDR3 coding DNA: TGTGCCAGTAGTGCCCCCGCGATGGATACGCAGTATTTT. V is TRBV19 and J is TRBJ2-3; D is undetermined. The length of the CDR3 is 13 residues. Trimming removed 5 bases from V and 6 bases from J, with 12 bases in between. The germline V gene has CDR1 LNHDA and CDR2 SQIVND (reference sequence).

This rearrangement joins TRBV19 to TRBJ2-3, with 7 bases that match TRBD1. The ends lost 5 bases at V and 4 bases at J; junction bases unmatched: 12. Germline loops: CDR1 LNHDA, CDR2 SQIVND (reference sequence). This CDR3 has 16 amino acids. CDR3 protein: CASSPNGQVWADTQYF. The CDR3 nucleotides are TGTGCCAGTAGTCCCAACGGACAGGTCTGGGCAGATACGCAGTATTTT. Drawing the rest from reference TRBV19 and TRBJ2-3, the complete variable domain is DGGITQSPKYLFRKEGQNVTLSCEQNLNHDAMYWYRQDPGQGLRLIYYSQIVNDFQKGDIAEGYSVSREKKESFPLTVTSAQKNPTAFYLCASSPNGQVWADTQYFGPGTRLTVL.